This T cell receptor (beta chain) was sequenced during a study of shared T cell receptors in the human thymus. Germline V lookup: CDR1 MGHDK, CDR2 SYGVNS. V was trimmed by 2 bases and J by 2 bases, leaving 15 bases between them. This CDR3 contains 16 residues. Sequencing used immunoSEQ multiplex PCR; TCRdb keeps in-frame clones, though not all of them. The sample lists 700,000 or so clones; roughly 88% were seen once. These data were also filed under a second study, of human thymus T cells.

This chain links TRBV25-1 with TRBJ1-2; no clear D gene. The sequenced sample consisted of thymocytes. This receptor was obtained from a girl under two years old with a congenital heart defect. The CDR3 DNA sequence: TGTGCCAGCAGTGAAGGCGGTAGGGAGCAGAACTATGGCTACACCTTC. It translates to CASSEGGREQNYGYTF.